What follows describes a single T cell receptor beta chain. As yet, its antigen is unknown. These data belong to a study of shared clonotypes between healthy human individuals. General study results and limits: Sorted-subset sequencing was shown by rarefaction to be incomplete despite large depth.

The length of the CDR3 is 12 residues. Germline V gene data show CDR1 as MDHEN and CDR2 as SYDVKM. Trimming shortened V by 3 bases and J by 8 bases, and 8 bases separated the two germline ends. Authors' analysis steps: Filtering differed for immunoSEQ, which gave only junction sequences without quality scores. Clones were sequenced by immunoSEQ multiplex PCR, and TCRdb holds only the in-frame ones, with some missing. That table gives V, J and clone size, and the DNA gave D and trimming. The table records roughly 550,000 clones, roughly 96% of them present only once. Naive CD8 cells lacked CD45RO and underwent positive selection for CCR7, leaving out terminally differentiated effector memory CD45RA+ cells.

The sequenced sample was naive CD8+ T cells sorted from blood. The origin of this receptor is a woman aged 25 to 45 in good health. The rearrangement links TRBV28 to TRBJ1-5, with D perhaps TRBD1 (6 bases). The CDR3 DNA follows: TGTGCCAGCAGTTTGGCAGGGGAGCCCCAGCATTTT. It specifies CASSLAGEPQHF. Full variable domain (outside the CDR3, taken from reference TRBV28 and TRBJ1-5): DVKVTQSSRYLVKRTGEKVFLECVQDMDHENMFWYRQDPGLGLRLIYFSYDVKMKEKGDIPEGYSVSREKKERFSLILESASTNQTSMYLCASSLAGEPQHFGDGTRLSIL.